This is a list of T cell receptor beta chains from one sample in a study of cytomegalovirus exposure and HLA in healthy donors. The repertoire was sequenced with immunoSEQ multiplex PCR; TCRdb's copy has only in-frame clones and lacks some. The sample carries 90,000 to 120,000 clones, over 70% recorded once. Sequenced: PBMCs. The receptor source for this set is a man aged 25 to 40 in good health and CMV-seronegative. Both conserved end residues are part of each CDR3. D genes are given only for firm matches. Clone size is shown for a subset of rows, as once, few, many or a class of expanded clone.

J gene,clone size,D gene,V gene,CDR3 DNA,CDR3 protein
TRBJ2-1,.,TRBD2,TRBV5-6,TGTGCCAGCAGCTTGAGTCTAGCGGGAGTGTGGGAGCAGTTCTTC,CASSLSLAGVWEQFF
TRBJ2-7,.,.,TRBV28,TGTGCCAGCAGTACAACAGCTTACGAGCAGTACTTC,CASSTTAYEQYF
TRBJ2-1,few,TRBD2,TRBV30,TGTGCCTGGAGTGTAGGGGGTAGCGGGGGCTCAGGCGAGCAGTTCTTC,CAWSVGGSGGSGEQFF
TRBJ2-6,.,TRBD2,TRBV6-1,TGTGCCAGCAGTAGCGGGGGCTCTGGGGCCAACGTCCTGACTTTC,CASSSGGSGANVLTF
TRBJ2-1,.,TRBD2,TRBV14,TGTGCCAGCAGCCAACCCCCGGGACTAGTGATTGATGAGCAGTTCTTC,CASSQPPGLVIDEQFF
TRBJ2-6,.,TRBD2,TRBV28,TGTGCCAGCAGTGCCCGACTAGCGGCCCTGGTCGAGGCCAACGTCCTGACTTTC,CASSARLAALVEANVLTF
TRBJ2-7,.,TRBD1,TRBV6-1,TGTGCCAGCAGCGGGACAGGGGATCTATCCTACGAGCAGTACTTC,CASSGTGDLSYEQYF
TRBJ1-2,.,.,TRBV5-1,TGCGCCAGCAGCTTGGCCGCGGGTAAATCTGGCTACACCTTC,CASSLAAGKSGYTF
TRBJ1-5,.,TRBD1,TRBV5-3,TGTGCCAGAAGCAAAGGGACAGGGGGCATTAGGCATCAGCCCCAGCATTTT,CARSKGTGGIRHQPQHF
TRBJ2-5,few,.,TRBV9,TGTGCCAGCAGCGTAGATGCTAGACAAGAGACCCAGTACTTC,CASSVDARQETQYF
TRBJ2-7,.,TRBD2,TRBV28,TGTGCCAGCAGTTTCCACACGACTAGCGGGGGCTACGAGCAGTACTTC,CASSFHTTSGGYEQYF
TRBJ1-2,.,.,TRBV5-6,TGTGCCAGCAGCCCATCTAACTATGGCTACACCTTC,CASSPSNYGYTF
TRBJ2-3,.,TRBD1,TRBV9,TGTGCCAGCACTGGACAGGGCACAGATACGCAGTATTTT,CASTGQGTDTQYF